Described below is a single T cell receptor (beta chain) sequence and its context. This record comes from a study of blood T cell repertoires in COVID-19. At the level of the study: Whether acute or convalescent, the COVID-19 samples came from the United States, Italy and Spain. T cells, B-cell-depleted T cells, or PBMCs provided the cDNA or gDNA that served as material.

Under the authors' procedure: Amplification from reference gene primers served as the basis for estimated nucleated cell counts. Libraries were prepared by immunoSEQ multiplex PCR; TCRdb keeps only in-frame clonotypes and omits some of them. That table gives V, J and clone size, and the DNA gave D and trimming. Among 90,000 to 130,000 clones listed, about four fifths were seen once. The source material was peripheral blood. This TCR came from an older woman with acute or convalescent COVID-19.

The CDR3 sequence: CASSPDQGSTDTQYF. CDR3 sequence (DNA): TGTGCCAGCTCACCGGATCAGGGGAGCACAGATACGCAGTATTTT. The rearrangement links TRBV18 to TRBJ2-3, with a tentative D call TRBD1 (6 bases). This CDR3 region has 15 residues. Germline-derived CDR1 and CDR2 are KGHSH and LQKENI. The V and J ends lost 3 bases and 0 bases respectively, with 10 bases between them. The full variable domain, completed using reference TRBV18 and TRBJ2-3, is NAGVMQNPRHLVRRRGQEARLRCSPMKGHSHVYWYRQLPEEGLKFMVYLQKENIIDESGMPKERFSAEFPKEGPSILRIQQVVRGDSAAYFCASSPDQGSTDTQYFGPGTRLTVL.